This T cell receptor (beta chain) originates from a study of metastatic and nonmetastatic thyroid tumors. At the level of the study: From malignant and benign thyroid patients, repertoires in blood and in tumor or nodule tissue were compared.

Thyroid surgery was preceded by no treatment in any patient. Study-wide results and limits: Within blood and tumor, benign nodules reportedly had significantly lower TCR beta diversity than malignant thyroid tumors did.

This clone was seen only a few times. Antigen specificity is unknown. This CDR3 region has 14 residues. Trimming removed 1 base at V and 4 bases at J, with 10 bases between. CDR1 and CDR2 (germline): MNHNS, SASEGT. TCRdb reanalyzed the PCR reads via MiXCR. The sample yields roughly 14,000 clones, about 31% seen once. The sequence derives from a female donor with papillary thyroid cancer or a benign thyroid nodule (not recorded which). Some clones in this sample may be carry-over from other donors' samples. This chain connects TRBV6-1 to TRBJ1-2; no clear D gene. The source material was tumor tissue. Here the CDR3 DNA reads TGTGCCAGCAGTGAAGTTGCGGCGCGCTATGGCTACACCTTC. It yields the protein CASSEVAARYGYTF.